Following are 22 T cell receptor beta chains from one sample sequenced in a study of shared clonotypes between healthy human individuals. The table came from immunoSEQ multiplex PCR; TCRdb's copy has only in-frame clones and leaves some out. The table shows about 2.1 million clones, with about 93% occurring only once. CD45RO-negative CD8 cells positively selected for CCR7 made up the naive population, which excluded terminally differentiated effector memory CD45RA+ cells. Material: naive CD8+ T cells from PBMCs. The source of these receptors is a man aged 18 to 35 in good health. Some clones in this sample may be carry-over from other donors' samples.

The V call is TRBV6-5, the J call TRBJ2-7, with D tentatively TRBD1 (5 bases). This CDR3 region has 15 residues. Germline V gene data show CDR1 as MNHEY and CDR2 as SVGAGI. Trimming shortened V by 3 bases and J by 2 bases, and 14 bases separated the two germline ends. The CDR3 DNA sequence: TGTGCCAGCAGTTATAGGGGCCTTACACCCTACGAGCAGTACTTC. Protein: CASSYRGLTPYEQYF.

The CDR3 DNA follows: TGTGCCAGCACCGACGTGACAGGGGATGAAAAACTGTTTTTT. It is translated as CASTDVTGDEKLFF. V gene TRBV7-9 combines with J gene TRBJ1-4; 8 nucleotides match TRBD1. The germline V gene encodes CDR1 SEHNR and CDR2 FQNEAQ (reference sequence). With V trimmed by 7 bases and J by 6 bases, 7 bases remained unmatched. The CDR3 loop spans 14 amino acids.

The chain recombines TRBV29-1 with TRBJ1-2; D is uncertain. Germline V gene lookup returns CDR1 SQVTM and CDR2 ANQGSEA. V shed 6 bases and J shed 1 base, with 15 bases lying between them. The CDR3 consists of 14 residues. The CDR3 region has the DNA TGCAGCGTGAGACCAGACGGTCTTAACTATGGCTACACCTTC. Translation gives CSVRPDGLNYGYTF.

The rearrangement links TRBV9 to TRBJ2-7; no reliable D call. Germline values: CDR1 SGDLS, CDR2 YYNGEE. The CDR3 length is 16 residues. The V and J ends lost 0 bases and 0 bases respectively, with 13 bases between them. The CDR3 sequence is CASSVGAVISSYEQYF. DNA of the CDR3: TGTGCCAGCAGCGTAGGGGCCGTTATTAGCTCCTACGAGCAGTACTTC.

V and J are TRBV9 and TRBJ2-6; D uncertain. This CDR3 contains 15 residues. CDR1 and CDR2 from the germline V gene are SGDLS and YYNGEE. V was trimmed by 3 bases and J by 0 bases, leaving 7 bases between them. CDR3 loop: CASSGANSGANVLTF. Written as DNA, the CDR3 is TGTGCCAGCAGCGGAGCGAACTCTGGGGCCAACGTCCTGACTTTC.

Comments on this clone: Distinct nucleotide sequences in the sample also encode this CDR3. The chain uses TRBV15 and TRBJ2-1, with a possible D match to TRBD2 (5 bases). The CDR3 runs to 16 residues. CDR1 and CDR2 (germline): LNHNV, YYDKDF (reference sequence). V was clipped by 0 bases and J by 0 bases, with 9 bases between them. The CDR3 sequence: CATSRERRSSYNEQFF. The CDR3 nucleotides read TGTGCCACCAGCAGAGAACGGAGGAGCTCCTACAATGAGCAGTTCTTC.

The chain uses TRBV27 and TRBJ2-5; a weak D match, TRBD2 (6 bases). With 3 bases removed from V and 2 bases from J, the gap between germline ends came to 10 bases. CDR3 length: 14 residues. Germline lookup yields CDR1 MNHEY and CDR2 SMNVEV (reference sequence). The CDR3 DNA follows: TGTGCCAGCAGTTTTGGTGGGGGGCAAGAGACCCAGTACTTC. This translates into CASSFGGGQETQYF.

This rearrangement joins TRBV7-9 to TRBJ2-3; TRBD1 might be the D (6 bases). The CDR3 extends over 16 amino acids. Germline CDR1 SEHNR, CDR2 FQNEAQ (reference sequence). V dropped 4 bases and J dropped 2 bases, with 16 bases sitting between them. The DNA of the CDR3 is TGTGCCAGCAGCTATGGGACACGACCCCCCACAGATACGCAGTATTTT. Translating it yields CASSYGTRPPTDTQYF. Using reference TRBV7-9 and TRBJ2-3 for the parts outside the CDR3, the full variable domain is DTGVSQNPRHKITKRGQNVTFRCDPISEHNRLYWYRQTLGQGPEFLTYFQNEAQLEKSRLLSDRFSAERPKGSFSTLEIQRTEQGDSAMYLCASSYGTRPPTDTQYFGPGTRLTVL.

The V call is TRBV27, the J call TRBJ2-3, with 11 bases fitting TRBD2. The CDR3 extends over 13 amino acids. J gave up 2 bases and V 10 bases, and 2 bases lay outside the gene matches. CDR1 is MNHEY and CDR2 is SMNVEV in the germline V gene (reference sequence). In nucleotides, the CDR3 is TGTGCCATAGCGGGAGGGTACACAGATACGCAGTATTTT. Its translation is CAIAGGYTDTQYF.

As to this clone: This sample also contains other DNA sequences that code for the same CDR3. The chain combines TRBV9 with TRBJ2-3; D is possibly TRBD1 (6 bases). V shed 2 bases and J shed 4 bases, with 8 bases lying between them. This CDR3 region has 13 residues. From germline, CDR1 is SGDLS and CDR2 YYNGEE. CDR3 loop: CASSVGAADTQYF. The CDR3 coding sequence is TGTGCCAGCAGCGTGGGGGCGGCAGATACGCAGTATTTT.

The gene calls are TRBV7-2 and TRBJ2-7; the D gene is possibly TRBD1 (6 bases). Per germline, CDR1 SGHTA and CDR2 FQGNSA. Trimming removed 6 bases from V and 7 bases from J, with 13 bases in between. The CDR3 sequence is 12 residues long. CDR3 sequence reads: CASRRRGGEQYF. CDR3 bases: TGTGCCAGCAGACGACGAGGGGGTGAGCAGTACTTC.

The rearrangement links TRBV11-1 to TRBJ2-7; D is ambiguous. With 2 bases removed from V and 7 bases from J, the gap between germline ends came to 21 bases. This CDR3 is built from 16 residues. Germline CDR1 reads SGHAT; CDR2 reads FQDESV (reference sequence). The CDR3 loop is CASSLIPSGTPWEQYF. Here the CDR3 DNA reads TGTGCCAGCAGCTTAATCCCAAGTGGTACCCCCTGGGAGCAGTACTTC.

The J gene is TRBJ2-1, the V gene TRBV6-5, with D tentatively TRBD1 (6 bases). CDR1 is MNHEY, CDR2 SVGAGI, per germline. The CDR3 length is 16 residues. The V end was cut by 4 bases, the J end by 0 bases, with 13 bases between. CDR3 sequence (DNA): TGTGCCAGCAGTTTAGACAGGTCGAGCTCCTACAATGAGCAGTTCTTC. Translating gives CASSLDRSSSYNEQFF.

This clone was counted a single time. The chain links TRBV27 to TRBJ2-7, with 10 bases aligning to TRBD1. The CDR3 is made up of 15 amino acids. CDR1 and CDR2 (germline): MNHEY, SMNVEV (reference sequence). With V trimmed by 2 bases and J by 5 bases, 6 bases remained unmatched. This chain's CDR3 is CASSLVGTGDDEQYF. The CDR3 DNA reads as TGTGCCAGCAGTTTAGTCGGGACAGGGGACGACGAGCAGTACTTC.

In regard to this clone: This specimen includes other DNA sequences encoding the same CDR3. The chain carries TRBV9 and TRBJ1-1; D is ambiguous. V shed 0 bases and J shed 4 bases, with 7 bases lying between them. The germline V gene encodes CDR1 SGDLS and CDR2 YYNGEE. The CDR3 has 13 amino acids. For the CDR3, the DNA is TGTGCCAGCAGCGTAGGAGGCCTCACTGAAGCTTTCTTT. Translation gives CASSVGGLTEAFF.

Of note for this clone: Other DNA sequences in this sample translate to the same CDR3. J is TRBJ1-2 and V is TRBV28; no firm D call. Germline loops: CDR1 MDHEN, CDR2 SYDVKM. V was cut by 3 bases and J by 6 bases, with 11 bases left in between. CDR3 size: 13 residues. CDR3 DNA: TGTGCCAGCAGTTTTGGGAGAGCGGATGGCTACACCTTC. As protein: CASSFGRADGYTF.

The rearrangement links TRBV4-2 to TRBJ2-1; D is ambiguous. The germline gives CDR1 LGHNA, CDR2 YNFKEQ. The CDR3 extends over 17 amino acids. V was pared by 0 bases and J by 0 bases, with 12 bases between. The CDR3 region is CASSQDTYPSSYNEQFF. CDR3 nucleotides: TGTGCCAGCAGCCAAGATACGTACCCCAGCTCCTACAATGAGCAGTTCTTC.

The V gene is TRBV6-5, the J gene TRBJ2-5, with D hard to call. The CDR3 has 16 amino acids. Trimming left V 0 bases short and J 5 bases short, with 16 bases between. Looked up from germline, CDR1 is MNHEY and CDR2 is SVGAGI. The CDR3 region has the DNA TGTGCCAGCAGTTACTCGGGTTGGCTAGTTAGGGAGACCCAGTACTTC. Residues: CASSYSGWLVRETQYF.

The CDR3 region is CASSEYPPEQYF. The CDR3 bases are TGTGCCAGCAGTGAATATCCCCCGGAGCAGTACTTC. The rearrangement links TRBV25-1 to TRBJ2-7; D remains unclear. The ends were cut back, 0 bases at V and 7 bases at J, with 7 bases in the middle. This CDR3 contains 12 residues. CDR1 MGHDK and CDR2 SYGVNS come from the germline V gene.

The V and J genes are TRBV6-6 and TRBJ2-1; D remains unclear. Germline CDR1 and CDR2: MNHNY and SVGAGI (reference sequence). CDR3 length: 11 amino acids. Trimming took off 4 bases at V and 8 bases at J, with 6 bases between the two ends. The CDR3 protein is CASSSRDEQFF. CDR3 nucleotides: TGTGCCAGCAGTTCTAGAGATGAGCAGTTCTTC.

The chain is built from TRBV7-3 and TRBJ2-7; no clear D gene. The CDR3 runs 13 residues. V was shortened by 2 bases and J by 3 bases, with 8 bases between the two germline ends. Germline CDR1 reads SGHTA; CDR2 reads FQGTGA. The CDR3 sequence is CASSLGRFYEQYF. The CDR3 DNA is TGTGCCAGCAGCTTAGGGCGGTTCTACGAGCAGTACTTC. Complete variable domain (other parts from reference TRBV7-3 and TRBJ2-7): GAGVSQTPSNKVTEKGKYVELRCDPISGHTALYWYRQSLGQGPEFLIYFQGTGAADDSGLPNDRFFAVRPEGSVSTLKIQRTERGDSAVYLCASSLGRFYEQYFGPGTRLTVT.

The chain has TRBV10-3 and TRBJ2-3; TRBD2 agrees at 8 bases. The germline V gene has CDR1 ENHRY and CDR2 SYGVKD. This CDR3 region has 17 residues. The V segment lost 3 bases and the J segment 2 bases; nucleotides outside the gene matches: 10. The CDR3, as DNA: TGTGCCATCAGTGACCCCGGGGTAGCGGGGCCCACAGATACGCAGTATTTT. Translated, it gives CAISDPGVAGPTDTQYF.